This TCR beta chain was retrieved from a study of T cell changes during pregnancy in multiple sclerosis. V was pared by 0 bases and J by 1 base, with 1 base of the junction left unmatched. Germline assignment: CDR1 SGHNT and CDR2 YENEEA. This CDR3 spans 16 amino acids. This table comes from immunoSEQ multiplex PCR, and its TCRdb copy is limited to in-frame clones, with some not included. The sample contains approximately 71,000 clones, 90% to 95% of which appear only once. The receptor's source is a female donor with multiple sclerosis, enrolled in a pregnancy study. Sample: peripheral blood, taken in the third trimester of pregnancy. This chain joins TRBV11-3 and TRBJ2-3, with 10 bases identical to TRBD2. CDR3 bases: TGTGCCAGCAGCTTAGATGGACTAGCGGGCACAGATACGCAGTATTTT. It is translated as CASSLDGLAGTDTQYF.